The clone carrying this TCR beta chain occurred a few times. These data are taken from a study of T-cell reconstitution after alpha-beta-depleted transplantation in children. The library targeted TCRbeta and was prepared with unique molecular identifiers. TCRdb passed the PCR reads through MiXCR, listing each CDR3 protein once. This table holds more than 550,000 distinct CDR3 sequences, 10% found once. This specimen was PBMCs from the stem cell graft donor, taken from the stem cell graft. The receptor's source is a human donor who donated a stem cell graft to a child with acute myeloid leukemia.

The CDR3 loop reads CASSRNLHSSGSTDTQYF. CDR3 coding DNA: TGCGCCAGCAGCCGGAACCTTCACTCTAGCGGTTCCACAGATACGCAGTATTTT. The rearrangement joins TRBV4-3 to TRBJ2-3, with TRBD2 matching over 7 bases. V trimming: 4 bases; J trimming: 2 bases; junction bases outside the gene matches: 15. The CDR3 covers 18 residues. The germline V gene has CDR1 LGHNA and CDR2 YSLEER.